This T cell receptor beta chain was retrieved from a study of T-cell memory formation after mild COVID-19. Study findings and constraints: Proof of SARS-CoV-2 specificity was absent for the second-wave clones that crested on day 37. Some clones that responded were present in memory (sampled pre-infection), which suggests cross-reactive memory joined.

The 5'RACE method, run with constant-segment primers, produced TCR alpha and TCR beta cDNA libraries (carrying sample barcodes and UMIs). TCRdb independently ran MiXCR on the 5' RACE reads; one entry per CDR3 protein. Of 450,000 or so distinct CDR3 sequences listed, approximately 23% are singletons. This CDR3 comprises 14 residues. The V end lost 1 base, the J end lost 6 bases, and 12 bases lay between the germline ends. The germline V gene encodes CDR1 SGHTA and CDR2 FQGNSA. On this clonotype itself: As yet, its antigen is unknown.

This rearrangement joins TRBV7-2 to TRBJ2-5, with D perhaps matching TRBD2 (6 bases). The sample taken for sequencing was PBMCs or a T cell subset sorted from them (not recorded which). The receptor was isolated from an adult woman who had mild COVID-19 (a few samples of this study predate the infection). Cell type and time point are not known. The CDR3 spells CASSLDGTQKTQYF. The CDR3 DNA sequence: TGTGCCAGCAGCTTAGACGGGACTCAAAAGACCCAGTACTTC.